A single sample is the source of the 2 T cell receptor beta chains below, sequenced in a study of Graves' ophthalmopathy and Graves' hyperthyroidism (dated by TCRdb to about 2018). For sequencing, an Illumina HiSeq 2000 was employed. TCR beta CDR3 regions were amplified from RNA transcripts for repertoire sequencing. The first round of RT-PCR was done with HTBI primers and the Qiagen OneStep RT-PCR kit, and was followed by a second round of multiplex PCR, then size selection and purification. TCRdb applied fastp at Q25 and MiXCR to the public reads, then kept only in-frame beta chains. Rows are unified per CDR3 protein, each entry keeping the most common DNA and genes. For this sample there are over a million distinct CDR3 sequences; about 36% appear just once. Jointly, the top ten make up 11% of the sample. Sequencing used peripheral blood or thyroid tissue (not recorded which). Receptors were obtained from an adult man with Graves' hyperthyroidism.

This clonotype was observed a few times. The chain is built from TRBV27 and TRBJ1-4; the D gene is possibly TRBD1 (6 bases). Germline CDR1 and CDR2: MNHEY and SMNVEV (reference sequence). The CDR3 spans 13 residues. Trimming shortened V by 4 bases and J by 10 bases, and 13 bases separated the two germline ends. CDR3 DNA: TGTGCCAGCAGTTGGGGCCGGGGGCGAAAACTGTTTTTT. Translating gives CASSWGRGRKLFF.

A note on this clonotype: One base away lies a much larger clone, so this may be a sequencing read error. J is TRBJ2-5 and V is TRBV7-9; 8 bases are shared with TRBD2. CDR3 size: 14 residues. Germline lookup yields CDR1 SEHNR and CDR2 FQNEAQ (reference sequence). The ends lost 4 bases at V and 6 bases at J; junction bases unmatched: 7. The CDR3 is CASSSERESQTQYF. CDR3 DNA sequence: TGTGCCAGCAGCTCCGAGCGGGAGAGCCAGACCCAGTACTTC.